This T cell receptor (beta chain) was identified during a study of immune evolution from preneoplasia to lung adenocarcinoma. Whole-study findings and limits: Later-stage lesions appeared to have more T cells, more diversity, less clonality.

Of note for this clone: Its antigen is not identified.

The V segment lost 5 bases and the J segment 4 bases; nucleotides outside the gene matches: 4. Germline loops: CDR1 SGHTA, CDR2 FQGNSA. CDR3 length equals 13 residues. Measured with immunoSEQ multiplex PCR; TCRdb has only the in-frame clones, and not every one. Of over 30,000 clones in the sample, around 74% are singletons; the top ten hold around 6.5%. Sequenced sample: FFPE invasive lung adenocarcinoma tissue. This chain connects TRBV7-2 to TRBJ1-2; 7 nucleotides agree with TRBD1. The sequence came from a person in their sixties with lung adenocarcinoma. CDR3 sequence: CASSRDSSYGYTF. CDR3 DNA sequence: TGTGCCAGCAGCCGGGACAGCTCCTATGGCTACACCTTC.